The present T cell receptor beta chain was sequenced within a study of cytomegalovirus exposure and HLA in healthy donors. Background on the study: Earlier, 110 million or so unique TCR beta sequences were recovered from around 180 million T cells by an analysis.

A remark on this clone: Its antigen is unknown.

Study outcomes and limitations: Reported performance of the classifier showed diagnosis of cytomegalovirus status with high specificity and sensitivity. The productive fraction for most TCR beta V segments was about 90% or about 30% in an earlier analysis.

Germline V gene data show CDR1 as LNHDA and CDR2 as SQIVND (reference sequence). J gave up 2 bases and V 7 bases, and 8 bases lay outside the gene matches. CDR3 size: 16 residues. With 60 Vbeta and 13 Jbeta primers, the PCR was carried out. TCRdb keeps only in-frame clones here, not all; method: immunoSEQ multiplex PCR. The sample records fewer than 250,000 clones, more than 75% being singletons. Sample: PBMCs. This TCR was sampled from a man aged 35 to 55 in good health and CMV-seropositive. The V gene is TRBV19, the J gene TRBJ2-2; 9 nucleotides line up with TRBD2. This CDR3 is CASNRREGLNTGELFF. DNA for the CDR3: TGTGCCAGTAATAGGCGGGAGGGCCTAAACACCGGGGAGCTGTTTTTT.